Presented here are 23 T cell receptor beta chains from one specimen sequenced in a study of blood T cell repertoires in COVID-19. Assay: immunoSEQ multiplex PCR; the TCRdb copy retains only in-frame clones and omits some. This sample carries about 490,000 clones, 80% to 90% of them seen once, and the ten largest clones take roughly 3.1%. The specimen was peripheral blood. The receptors were sampled from a human donor in a cohort sampled during active COVID-19.

The chain recombines TRBV4-3 with TRBJ2-5; 11 bases align to TRBD2. V lost 0 bases, J lost 2 bases, and 2 bases stayed unmatched. The CDR3 runs to 16 residues. Per germline, CDR1 LGHNA and CDR2 YSLEER. The CDR3 nucleotides read TGCGCCAGCAGCCAAGATTTAGCGGGAGGGCAAGAGACCCAGTACTTC. This encodes CASSQDLAGGQETQYF.

This chain links TRBV7-2 with TRBJ1-2; 7 nucleotides agree with TRBD1. Germline assignment: CDR1 SGHTA and CDR2 FQGNSA. This CDR3 has 15 residues. Trimming cost V 4 bases and J 2 bases; bases outside gene matches: 7. The chain's CDR3 is CASSSDRNINYGYTF. The CDR3 nucleotides read TGTGCCAGCAGCTCGGACAGGAACATCAACTATGGCTACACCTTC.

CDR3 amino acids: CAWVTSGRGGELFF. The CDR3 DNA reads as TGTGCCTGGGTCACTAGCGGGAGGGGTGGGGAGCTGTTTTTT. The V call is TRBV30, the J call TRBJ2-2; 13 nucleotides agree with TRBD2. Germline loops: CDR1 GTSNPN, CDR2 SVGIG (reference sequence). There are 14 residues in the CDR3. Trimming at V came to 5 bases and at J to 8 bases, leaving 5 bases not matched to a gene.

V gene TRBV20-1 combines with J gene TRBJ2-3, with D unresolved. The V gene lost 3 bases and the J gene lost 2 bases, with 3 bases spanning the gap. The CDR3 length is 11 residues. Per germline, CDR1 DFQATT and CDR2 SNEGSKA (reference sequence). This CDR3 reads CSASLTDTQYF. As DNA, the CDR3 is TGCAGTGCTAGTCTCACAGATACGCAGTATTTT.

For this clone: Other DNA sequences of this sample code for an identical CDR3. This chain joins TRBV12-3 or TRBV12-4 and TRBJ2-1, with unresolved D. V lost 1 base, J lost 4 bases, and 5 bases lay in between. The CDR3 sequence is 13 residues long. CDR3 in amino acids: CASSLGAYNEQFF. The CDR3 nucleotides are TGTGCCAGCAGTTTAGGAGCGTACAATGAGCAGTTCTTC.

The chain couples TRBV5-1 to TRBJ1-4; D possibly corresponds to TRBD1 (5 bases). This CDR3 comprises 15 residues. Trimming removed 0 bases from V and 0 bases from J, with 6 bases in between. The germline gives CDR1 SGHRS, CDR2 YFSETQ. The CDR3 nucleotides are TGCGCCAGCAGCTTGGGACAGACAACTAATGAAAAACTGTTTTTT. It yields the protein CASSLGQTTNEKLFF.

This clone was observed a handful of times. This rearrangement joins TRBV2 to TRBJ2-5; weak D call: TRBD1 (5 bases). The CDR3 spans 12 residues. The V gene lost 4 bases and the J gene lost 5 bases, with 8 bases spanning the gap. Germline CDR1 and CDR2: SNHLY and FYNNEI. CDR3 bases: TGTGCCAGCAGTGTAAAGGGGGAGACCCAGTACTTC. This gives the protein CASSVKGETQYF.

The V gene is TRBV24-1, the J gene TRBJ2-2; D gene unclear. V was shortened by 5 bases and J by 0 bases, with 9 bases between the two germline ends. Germline CDR1 reads KGHDR; CDR2 reads SFDVKD. This CDR3 spans 15 amino acids. The chain's CDR3 is CATSGPHANTGELFF. In DNA, the CDR3 is TGTGCCACCAGTGGGCCTCACGCGAACACCGGGGAGCTGTTTTTT.

This chain joins TRBV6-5 and TRBJ1-1, with D possibly matching TRBD1 (5 bases). CDR1 is MNHEY, CDR2 SVGAGI, per germline. Trimming took off 2 bases at V and 1 base at J, with 11 bases between the two ends. The CDR3 is made up of 15 amino acids. The CDR3 here is CASSYGRQGNTEAFF. CDR3 coding DNA: TGTGCCAGCAGTTACGGTCGGCAGGGGAACACTGAAGCTTTCTTT.

The chain combines TRBV24-1 with TRBJ2-2; 7 positions agree with TRBD1. CDR1 and CDR2 (germline): KGHDR, SFDVKD. Unmatched junction bases numbered 7, after V lost 7 bases and J lost 3 bases. CDR3 length equals 15 residues. The CDR3 loop reads CATSAHRGYTGELFF. CDR3 nucleotide sequence: TGTGCCACCAGCGCCCACAGGGGATACACCGGGGAGCTGTTTTTT.

V is TRBV25-1 and J is TRBJ2-7; TRBD2 matches at 7 bases. This CDR3 has 15 amino acids. Germline CDR1 is MGHDK and CDR2 is SYGVNS. V lost 3 bases and J lost 4; bases outside the gene matches: 9. The CDR3, as DNA: TGTGCCAGCAGTGAGGCGGCGGGAGAGGCGTACGAGCAGTACTTC. Translating it yields CASSEAAGEAYEQYF.

V usage is TRBV30 and J usage is TRBJ2-3, with D maybe TRBD1 (8 bases). CDR1 GTSNPN and CDR2 SVGIG come from the germline V gene (reference sequence). V was cut by 3 bases and J by 3 bases, with 10 bases left in between. The CDR3 contains 13 residues. CDR3 nucleotides: TGTGCCTGGAGACAGGGGGGGACAGATACGCAGTATTTT. Translating it yields CAWRQGGTDTQYF.

This rearrangement joins TRBV5-4 to TRBJ2-7, with unresolved D. CDR3 length: 15 amino acids. Germline assignment: CDR1 SGHNT and CDR2 YYREEE (reference sequence). With 3 bases removed from V and 4 bases from J, the gap between germline ends came to 17 bases. The CDR3 DNA reads as TGTGCCAGCAGCTCCTTCCGCGGCGCGCTATACGAGCAGTACTTC. Translation: CASSSFRGALYEQYF.

This chain uses TRBV7-3 with TRBJ1-1; D uncertain. V shed 4 bases and J shed 2 bases, with 8 bases lying between them. CDR3 size: 13 residues. The germline V gene has CDR1 SGHTA and CDR2 FQGTGA. CDR3 sequence (DNA): TGTGCCAGCAGCTACGGTCCCAACACTGAAGCTTTCTTT. Its translation is CASSYGPNTEAFF.

The V gene is TRBV2, the J gene TRBJ1-5, with 8 nucleotides matching TRBD1. V lost 4 bases to trimming and J lost 0 bases; unmatched junction nucleotides: 17. The CDR3 contains 20 residues. Looked up from germline, CDR1 is SNHLY and CDR2 is FYNNEI. In DNA, the CDR3 is TGTGCCAGCAGTGTAATTTCGGACAGGGCAGACTCTTATAGCAATCAGCCCCAGCATTTT. Translating it yields CASSVISDRADSYSNQPQHF.

The rearrangement uses TRBV11-3 and TRBJ2-1; no reliable D call. Germline CDR1 and CDR2: SGHNT and YENEEA. Deletions cut 0 bases from V and 4 bases from J, with 16 bases between. This CDR3 region has 17 residues. CDR3 amino acids: CASSLEPNSAAYNEQFF. Written as DNA, the CDR3 is TGTGCCAGCAGCTTAGAACCCAACTCGGCGGCATACAATGAGCAGTTCTTC.

This clone was observed a handful of times. The chain is built from TRBV29-1 and TRBJ2-1; 13 bases are a match to TRBD2. With V trimmed by 7 bases and J by 7 bases, 7 bases remained unmatched. CDR3 length: 14 residues. Germline V gene lookup returns CDR1 SQVTM and CDR2 ANQGSEA. As DNA, the CDR3 is TGCAGCGGGAGGACTAGCGGGAGTGGAAATGAGCAGTTCTTC. Translated: CSGRTSGSGNEQFF.

The rearrangement links TRBV30 to TRBJ1-2, with 7 positions matching TRBD1. With V trimmed by 6 bases and J by 2 bases, 9 bases remained unmatched. The V gene's germline CDR1 is GTSNPN and CDR2 SVGIG (reference sequence). CDR3 size: 14 residues. CDR3 in DNA: TGTGCCTGTACCCGGGACAGATTAAACTATGGCTACACCTTC. Translation: CACTRDRLNYGYTF.

This clone was seen only once. CDR3 sequence: CASSTNHGIGEAFF. The DNA for the CDR3 is TGTGCCAGCAGCACTAACCACGGAATCGGTGAAGCTTTCTTT. This chain joins TRBV5-5 and TRBJ1-1; no definite D call. Between the trimmed V and J ends, which lost 4 bases and 7 bases, there was a span of 17 bases. The CDR3 has 14 amino acids. Germline lookup yields CDR1 SGHKS and CDR2 YYEKEE (reference sequence).

The genes are TRBV5-1 and TRBJ1-2; TRBD1 agrees at 8 bases. Germline trimming cut 0 bases from V and 6 bases from J; bases unmatched to any gene: 4. The CDR3 runs 14 residues. The germline CDR1 and CDR2 sequences are SGHRS and YFSETQ. The CDR3 is CASSLVDRVDGYTF. The CDR3 nucleotides read TGCGCCAGCAGCTTGGTGGACAGGGTTGATGGCTACACCTTC.

J is TRBJ2-5 and V is TRBV19; TRBD2 might be the D (6 bases). This CDR3 is built from 14 residues. The germline V and J ends were trimmed by 7 bases and 6 bases, with 18 bases remaining between them. CDR1 and CDR2 (germline): LNHDA, SQIVND (reference sequence). The DNA for the CDR3 is TGTGCCAGTACCATAACAGGAGGGAGACAGACCCAGTACTTC. Translation gives CASTITGGRQTQYF.

This clone was counted a few times. The chain joins TRBV28 to TRBJ2-7; unclear D gene. The germline V gene has CDR1 MDHEN and CDR2 SYDVKM. Trimming pared 10 bases from V and 2 bases from J, leaving 12 bases between. This CDR3 has 12 amino acids. The CDR3 here is CAIAGMAYEQYF. The CDR3 DNA reads TGTGCCATTGCAGGAATGGCCTACGAGCAGTACTTC.

The chain links TRBV30 to TRBJ1-2; unclear D gene. Germline V gene data show CDR1 as GTSNPN and CDR2 as SVGIG (reference sequence). The V end was cut by 4 bases, the J end by 8 bases, with 17 bases between. This CDR3 region has 13 residues. In DNA, the CDR3 is TGTGCCTGGACTGTAGGACCAGGAGGAGGCTACACCTTC. Its translation: CAWTVGPGGGYTF.